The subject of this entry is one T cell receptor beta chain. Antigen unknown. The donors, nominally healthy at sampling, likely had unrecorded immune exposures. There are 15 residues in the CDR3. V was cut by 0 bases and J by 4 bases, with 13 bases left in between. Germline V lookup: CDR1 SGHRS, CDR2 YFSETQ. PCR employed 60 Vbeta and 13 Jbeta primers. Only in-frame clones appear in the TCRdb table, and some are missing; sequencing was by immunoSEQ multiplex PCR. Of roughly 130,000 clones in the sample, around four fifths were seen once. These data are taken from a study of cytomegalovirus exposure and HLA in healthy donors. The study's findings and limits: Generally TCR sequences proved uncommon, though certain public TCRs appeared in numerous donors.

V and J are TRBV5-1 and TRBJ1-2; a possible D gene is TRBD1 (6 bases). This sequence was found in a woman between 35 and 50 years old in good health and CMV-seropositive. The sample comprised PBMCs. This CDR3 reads CASSLGGQTRYGYTF. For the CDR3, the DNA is TGCGCCAGCAGCTTGGGTGGACAGACCCGCTATGGCTACACCTTC. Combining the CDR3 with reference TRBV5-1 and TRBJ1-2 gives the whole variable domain KAGVTQTPRYLIKTRGQQVTLSCSPISGHRSVSWYQQTPGQGLQFLFEYFSETQRNKGNFPGRFSGRQFSNSRSEMNVSTLELGDSALYLCASSLGGQTRYGYTFGSGTRLTVV.